This TCR beta chain came from a study of cytomegalovirus exposure and HLA in healthy donors. PCR used 60 Vbeta primers and 13 Jbeta primers. Profiling relied on immunoSEQ multiplex PCR, and the TCRdb table lists in-frame clones only, not all of them. In the table there are some 57,000 clones, 70% to 80% of which are singletons. This clone was seen a single time. Its antigen remains unknown. The CDR3 runs 13 residues. V was clipped by 0 bases and J by 11 bases; unmatched bases: 5. Germline CDR1 and CDR2: LGHNA and YNFKEQ. Overall study results and limits: Per a later analysis, HLA-associated TCR beta chains showed more clonal expansion than other, equally common TCR beta chains. Rarity held for most TCR sequences, but there were some public TCRs that occurred in many donors.

V gene TRBV4-2 combines with J gene TRBJ2-3, with TRBD2 matching 7 bases. The sample was PBMCs. The clonotype comes from a woman aged 55-70 years in good health and CMV-seropositive. CDR3 loop: CASSQDIPGGQYF. CDR3 bases: TGTGCCAGCAGCCAAGATATCCCGGGGGGGCAGTATTTT.